A selection of T cell receptor beta chains follows, all from one sample in a study of beta chain features in type 1 diabetes. The table came from immunoSEQ multiplex PCR; TCRdb's copy has only in-frame clones and leaves some out. The repertoire holds roughly 700,000 clones, with over 10% as singletons. The sample taken for sequencing was naive CD4+ T cells from blood. The receptors were gathered from a man in his late teens or twenties with type 1 diabetes. Each CDR3 is given with its conserved first and last residue. Fields, in order: V gene, J gene, D gene, clone size, CDR3 protein, CDR3 DNA. D genes are given only for firm matches. Rows give clone size only sometimes, using once, few, many, or a class for an expanded clone.

>TRBV28|TRBJ1-2|TRBD1|-
CASRVTGGNYGYTF
TGTGCCAGTAGAGTGACAGGGGGGAACTATGGCTACACCTTC
>TRBV9|TRBJ1-1|-|few
CASSRGMNTEAFF
TGTGCCAGCAGCAGGGGGATGAACACTGAAGCTTTCTTT
>TRBV30|TRBJ2-7|-|few
CAWSPTTYEQYF
TGTGCCTGGAGCCCAACCACCTACGAGCAGTACTTC
>TRBV7-8|TRBJ1-5|-|-
CASSLVQADQPQHF
TGTGCCAGCAGCTTAGTTCAGGCAGACCAGCCCCAGCATTTT
>TRBV30|TRBJ1-3|TRBD1|few
CAWSIGQGAIGNTIYF
TGTGCCTGGAGTATAGGACAGGGGGCTATTGGAAACACCATATATTTT
>TRBV7-2|TRBJ1-5|TRBD1|-
CASSARDRVGNQPQHF
TGTGCCAGCAGCGCTCGGGACAGGGTCGGCAATCAGCCCCAGCATTTT
>TRBV2|TRBJ2-1|-|-
CASSERPYNEQFF
TGTGCCAGCAGTGAAAGGCCCTACAATGAGCAGTTCTTC
>TRBV7-2|TRBJ2-7|TRBD1|-
CASSLAGTGTYEQYF
TGTGCCAGCAGCTTAGCGGGGACAGGGACTTACGAGCAGTACTTC
>TRBV7-6|TRBJ2-5|-|few
CASSSLQETQYF
TGTGCCAGCAGCTCCCTCCAAGAGACCCAGTACTTC
>TRBV9|TRBJ2-1|-|-
CASSVEVGDYNEQFF
TGTGCCAGCAGCGTAGAAGTAGGGGACTACAATGAGCAGTTCTTC
>TRBV2|TRBJ1-2|-|-
CASSDLAGYGYTF
TGTGCCAGCAGTGACTTGGCAGGCTATGGCTACACCTTC
>TRBV29-1|TRBJ2-7|-|few
CSVVLIRDLSYEQYF
TGCAGCGTTGTTCTCATCCGGGACCTCTCCTACGAGCAGTACTTC
>TRBV15|TRBJ1-4|TRBD1|-
CATSRPRQGAPGEKLFF
TGTGCCACCAGCAGACCCCGTCAGGGGGCGCCGGGGGAAAAACTGTTTTTT
>TRBV18|TRBJ1-2|TRBD1|few
CASSDGTGGDYGYTF
TGTGCCAGCTCAGATGGGACAGGGGGAGACTATGGCTACACCTTC
>TRBV28|TRBJ1-5|-|-
CASSWGKATGTRVQPQHF
TGTGCCAGCAGTTGGGGGAAAGCCACCGGGACACGGGTTCAGCCCCAGCATTTT
>TRBV7-9|TRBJ1-2|TRBD1|-
CASSPAPGQGVVGYTF
TGTGCCAGCAGCCCTGCACCGGGACAGGGAGTAGTTGGCTACACCTTC
>TRBV6-1|TRBJ2-1|-|-
CASSEVTLPRTYNEQFF
TGTGCCAGCAGTGAAGTGACTCTACCGAGGACCTACAATGAGCAGTTCTTC
>TRBV2|TRBJ2-2|-|few
CAGSYTGELFF
TGTGCCGGGTCGTACACCGGGGAGCTGTTTTTT
>TRBV29-1|TRBJ2-1|-|-
CSVEPRVTEQFF
TGCAGCGTTGAACCCAGGGTTACTGAGCAGTTCTTC
>TRBV7-9|TRBJ1-5|-|few
CASSFGPREHQPQHF
TGTGCCAGCAGCTTCGGCCCAAGGGAACATCAGCCCCAGCATTTT
>TRBV7-9|TRBJ1-2|-|-
CASSHGTSYGYTF
TGTGCCAGCAGCCACGGGACGTCCTATGGCTACACCTTC
>TRBV4-1|TRBJ1-4|-|-
CASSQPQWRVSNEKLFF
TGCGCCAGCAGCCAACCCCAGTGGCGGGTCTCCAATGAAAAACTGTTTTTT
>TRBV5-1|TRBJ2-3|-|-
CASSLATGRDTQYF
TGCGCCAGCAGCTTGGCAACGGGGCGAGATACGCAGTATTTT
>TRBV5-1|TRBJ2-7|-|-
CASSLAGVLTSSYEQYF
TGCGCCAGCAGCTTGGCCGGGGTCCTCACGTCCTCCTACGAGCAGTACTTC
>TRBV7-9|TRBJ1-1|-|-
CASSINVWGSAEAFF
TGTGCCAGCAGCATAAATGTTTGGGGCAGCGCTGAAGCTTTCTTT
>TRBV4-1|TRBJ2-5|-|-
CASSQGGADQETQYF
TGCGCCAGCAGCCAAGGGGGGGCAGACCAAGAGACCCAGTACTTC
>TRBV5-4|TRBJ2-5|TRBD2|few
CASSLPGGETQYF
TGTGCCAGCAGCCTCCCGGGGGGTGAGACCCAGTACTTC
>TRBV18|TRBJ1-2|-|-
CASSAEDSDFYGYTF
TGTGCCAGCTCAGCCGAGGACAGTGACTTTTATGGCTACACCTTC
>TRBV4-1|TRBJ1-4|TRBD1|few
CASSQVTPGQGDQKLFF
TGCGCCAGCAGCCAAGTTACACCGGGACAGGGGGACCAAAAACTGTTTTTT
>TRBV27|TRBJ2-5|-|few
CASKGTLDLETQYF
TGTGCCAGCAAGGGGACGCTGGATCTGGAGACCCAGTACTTC